The clone carrying this T cell receptor beta chain is a singleton in its sample. TCRdb keeps only in-frame clones here, not all; method: immunoSEQ multiplex PCR. Counted here are 110,000 or so clones, 89% occurring once; the ten biggest clones make up under 40%. These data originate in a study of control samples from healthy donors and cancer patients. V trimming: 5 bases; J trimming: 6 bases; junction bases outside the gene matches: 7. The CDR3 consists of 14 residues. The germline CDR1 and CDR2 sequences are SEHNR and FQNEAQ (reference sequence). The specimen was blood. This chain links TRBV7-9 with TRBJ2-7, with TRBD1 identical over 10 bases. This clonotype was sampled from a man aged 50-59 years in good health. CDR3 in DNA: TGTGCCAGCAGCATCGGGACAGGGGACGGCGAGCAGTACTTC. Encoded protein: CASSIGTGDGEQYF.